This T cell receptor beta chain comes out of a study of T cell responses to AZD1222 COVID-19 vaccine. Whole-study findings and limits: Clonal diversity may have been underestimated in mostly white British donors. Spike-specific TCR breadth rose after two AZD1222 doses, and depth rose as well.

Details on this clone: Its antigen is not known.

The length of the CDR3 is 14 residues. Germline V gene data show CDR1 as KGHSH and CDR2 as LQKENI. Trimming removed 3 bases from V and 5 bases from J, with 10 bases in between. Some clones are missing from TCRdb's copy, which holds only in-frame ones; the method was immunoSEQ multiplex PCR. In the table there are 95,000 to 150,000 clones, 80% to 90% of which are singletons. The rearrangement joins TRBV18 to TRBJ1-4; D unclear. The receptor was isolated from an adult in good health. This specimen was peripheral blood, taken on day 0 of AZD1222 vaccination. The CDR3 loop reads CASSPGRGNEKLFF. The CDR3 nucleotides are TGTGCCAGCTCACCGGGGAGAGGAAATGAAAAACTGTTTTTT.